The sequence of this T cell receptor (beta chain) was determined in a study of human T cells and chemical hapten exposure. Overall study: Largely, small differences in pooled library volume made per-sample TCR yields vary.

Broader study findings: TCRs exceeding 1 in 1000 frequency stayed unchanged with DPC sensitization.

Note on this clonotype: Its specificity is unknown.

It was unfractionated whole blood from which total RNA was extracted. The CDR3 sequence is 13 residues long. Germline CDR1 and CDR2: SGHAT and FQNNGV. V shed 6 bases, J shed 7 bases, and the junction held 6 bases outside the gene matches. The library tagged individual cDNA molecules with unique molecular identifiers. As handled by the study authors: Counts of TCRs in each sample centred on a median of around 100,000 and extended from roughly 25,000 to 750,000. TCRdb re-derived calls from the reads in MiXCR, one entry per CDR3 protein. The V and J calls were not made by the authors but by TCRdb's processing. The table records about 120,000 distinct CDR3 sequences, 8% to 9.5% of them present only once.

V and J are TRBV11-2 and TRBJ1-5, with 7 positions matching TRBD1. Sequences were obtained from whole blood. The receptor's source is a human donor in good health. Some clones in this sample may be carry-over from other donors' samples. The chain's CDR3 is CASRRDSSQPQHF. The CDR3, as DNA: TGTGCCAGCAGGAGGGACAGCAGCCAGCCCCAGCATTTT.